The rows below give T cell receptor beta chains drawn from one sample of a study of blood T cell repertoires in COVID-19. Sequenced by immunoSEQ multiplex PCR; TCRdb stores in-frame clones only, minus some. The sample contains around 250,000 clones, nearly 85% of which appear only once. The specimen was peripheral blood. The receptors originated from a human donor in a cohort sampled during active COVID-19. The CDR3 runs from the conserved cysteine through the conserved F or W. Each record gives: V gene, J gene, D gene, clone size, CDR3 DNA, CDR3 protein. The D gene is left open where the match is weak. The size of a clone is reported for some rows only, either as once, few or many, or as a class for expanded clones.

>TRBV5-5|TRBJ2-3|TRBD2|.
TGTGCCAGCAGCTTTAATCTAGCGGGAGTTGGTACGCAGTATTTT
CASSFNLAGVGTQYF
>TRBV11-2|TRBJ1-1|TRBD1|.
TGTGCCAGCAGCCCCGGGACAGGGCGGTTACCTTTCTTT
CASSPGTGRLPFF
>TRBV5-1|TRBJ2-2|TRBD2|.
TGCGCCAGCAGCGCCGGACTAGCGGGAGGGCCAGACACCGGGGAGCTGTTTTTT
CASSAGLAGGPDTGELFF
>TRBV21-1|TRBJ1-1|.|.
TGTGCCAGCAGCCCATGGGCGGGGGATCGGGCTTTCTTT
CASSPWAGDRAFF
>TRBV14|TRBJ2-5|.|few
TGTGCCAGCAGCCAAGGTCCCGGGACCCAGTACTTC
CASSQGPGTQYF
>TRBV2|TRBJ1-2|TRBD1|.
TGTGCCAGCAGTCGACAGACAGGGGGGAACTATGGCTACACCTTC
CASSRQTGGNYGYTF
>TRBV19|TRBJ2-1|.|.
TGTGCCAGTAGTATAGGCCCCCCAGGGGATGAGCAGTTCTTC
CASSIGPPGDEQFF
>TRBV15|TRBJ2-5|TRBD1|.
TGTGCCACCAGCAGAGGGGACAGGGTGTTGGAGACCCAGTACTTC
CATSRGDRVLETQYF
>TRBV6-5|TRBJ2-7|TRBD1|.
TGTGCCAGCAGACAGGACAGGGGAGGGATCTACGAGCAGTACTTC
CASRQDRGGIYEQYF
>TRBV2|TRBJ1-1|.|.
TGTGCCAGCAGTGAAGTAACAGGGATTAGGGCTTTCTTT
CASSEVTGIRAFF
>TRBV19|TRBJ2-1|TRBD2|.
TGTGCCAGTAATAGCGGGAGCACCTACAATGAGCAGTTCTTC
CASNSGSTYNEQFF
>TRBV5-1|TRBJ2-5|TRBD2|.
TGCGCCAGCAGCTTCTCACTAGCGGGTGGGGGAGAGACCCAGTACTTC
CASSFSLAGGGETQYF
>TRBV14|TRBJ2-1|.|.
TGTGCCAGCAGCCAAGACCTGGGGCCTTACAATGAGCAGTTCTTC
CASSQDLGPYNEQFF
>TRBV4-3|TRBJ1-3|.|once
TGCGCCAGCAGCCAGACGGTGACAGAATCTGGAAACACCATATATTTT
CASSQTVTESGNTIYF
>TRBV2|TRBJ2-1|.|.
TGTGCCAGCAGTGAAGAGGGCGGGGCTAGCTCCTACAATGAGCAGTTCTTC
CASSEEGGASSYNEQFF
>TRBV7-9|TRBJ1-1|TRBD1|.
TGTGCCAGCAGCCGAGGACAGGGAAAGGCTTTCTTT
CASSRGQGKAFF
>TRBV19|TRBJ1-3|TRBD1|.
TGTGCCAGTAGGACAGGGGGCTCTGGAAACACCATATATTTT
CASRTGGSGNTIYF
>TRBV28|TRBJ2-7|TRBD1|.
TGTGCCAGCATTCCCCCGGGGACAGGGGCCCACGAGCAGTACTTC
CASIPPGTGAHEQYF
>TRBV5-1|TRBJ2-7|TRBD2|.
TGCGCCAGCAGCCCCTTTTCGAGCGGGGCCTACGAGCAGTACTTC
CASSPFSSGAYEQYF
>TRBV4-1|TRBJ2-1|TRBD2|.
TGCGCCAGCAGCCAAGATCTAGCGGGTCTCTACAATGAGCAGTTCTTC
CASSQDLAGLYNEQFF
>TRBV6-5|TRBJ1-5|.|.
TGTGCCAGCAGCCACCCCTCAGGGAACAATCAGCCCCAGCATTTT
CASSHPSGNNQPQHF
>TRBV7-2|TRBJ1-3|.|.
TGTGCCAGCAGCCCGACCAGGGGCCTCTCTGGAAACACCATATATTTT
CASSPTRGLSGNTIYF
>TRBV6-5|TRBJ2-3|TRBD2|.
TGTGCCAGCAGTTTTGACACGGTGGGGAGGGGAGATACGCAGTATTTT
CASSFDTVGRGDTQYF
>TRBV15|TRBJ2-1|.|.
TGTGCCACCAGCAGAGATTTTAATGTAAGGGGGAATGAGCAGTTCTTC
CATSRDFNVRGNEQFF
>TRBV6-5|TRBJ1-2|.|.
TGTGCCAGCAGTTCCATGAGGGCTTTGTTTAGCTATGGCTACACCTTC
CASSSMRALFSYGYTF